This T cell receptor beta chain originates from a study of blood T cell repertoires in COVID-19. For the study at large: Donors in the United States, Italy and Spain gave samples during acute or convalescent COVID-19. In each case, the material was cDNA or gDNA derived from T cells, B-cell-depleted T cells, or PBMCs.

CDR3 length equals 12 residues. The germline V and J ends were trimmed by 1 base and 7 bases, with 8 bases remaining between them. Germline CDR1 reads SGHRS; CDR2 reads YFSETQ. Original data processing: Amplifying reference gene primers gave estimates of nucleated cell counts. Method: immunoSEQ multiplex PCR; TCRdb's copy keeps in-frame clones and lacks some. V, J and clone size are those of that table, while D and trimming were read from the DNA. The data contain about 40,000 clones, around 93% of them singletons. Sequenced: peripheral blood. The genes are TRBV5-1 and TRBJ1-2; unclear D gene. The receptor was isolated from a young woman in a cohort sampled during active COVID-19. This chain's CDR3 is CASSLSEAGYTF. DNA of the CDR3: TGCGCCAGCAGCTTGAGTGAGGCTGGCTACACCTTC.